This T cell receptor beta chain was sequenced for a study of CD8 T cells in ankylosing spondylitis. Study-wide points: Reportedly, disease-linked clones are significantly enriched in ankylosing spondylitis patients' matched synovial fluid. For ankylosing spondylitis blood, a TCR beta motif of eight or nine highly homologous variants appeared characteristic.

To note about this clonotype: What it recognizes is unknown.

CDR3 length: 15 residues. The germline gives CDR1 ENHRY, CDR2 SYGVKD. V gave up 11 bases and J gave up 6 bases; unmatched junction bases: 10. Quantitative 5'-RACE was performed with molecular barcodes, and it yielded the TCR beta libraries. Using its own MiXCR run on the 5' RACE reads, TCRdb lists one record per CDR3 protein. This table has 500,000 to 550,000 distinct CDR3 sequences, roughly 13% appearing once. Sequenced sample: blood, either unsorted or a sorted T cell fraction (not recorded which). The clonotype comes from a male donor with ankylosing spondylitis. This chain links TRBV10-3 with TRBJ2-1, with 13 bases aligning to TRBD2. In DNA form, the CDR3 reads TGTGCCGTGCGAGGGACTAGCGGGGTGGGCAATGAGCAGTTCTTC. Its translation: CAVRGTSGVGNEQFF.